This T cell receptor (beta chain) was sequenced during a study of molecular identifiers for immune sequencing clone quantification. Study-level information: The replicate experiment used RNA from 20,000 or 100,000 naive CD8 cells. This RNA was split into five aliquots, and four of them were sequenced. The study's findings and limits: Clone sizes could be underestimated for highly expanded clones when identical TCR molecules share a barcode. Over 99% of effector molecules, yet under 1% of naive-cell molecules, were held by clones above 20 RNA copies.

Sorting isolated naive CD8 T cells as CD8+CD4-CCR7+CD45RA+ events. TCRdb re-called the PCR reads through MiXCR, storing one row per CDR3 protein. Counted here are some 96,000 distinct CDR3 sequences, roughly a quarter occurring once; the ten biggest clones make up roughly 1%. V was pared by 5 bases and J by 3 bases, with 9 bases of the junction left unmatched. Germline values: CDR1 PRHDT, CDR2 FYEKMQ (reference sequence). This CDR3 is 16 amino acids long. Concerning this clonotype: Its target is unknown.

This rearrangement joins TRBV13 to TRBJ2-3; TRBD1 aligns across 9 bases. Sequenced input: naive CD8+ T cells from blood, with Jurkat cell RNA spiked in. Regarding subset: FACS-sorted CD8+CD4-CCR7+CD45RA+ naive T cells. This receptor was obtained from a human donor in good health. Some libraries in this study had Jurkat cell RNA spiked in. The CDR3 here is CASSDSGTGLTDTQYF. The DNA for the CDR3 is TGTGCCAGCAGCGACAGTGGGACAGGGTTGACAGATACGCAGTATTTT.